This TCR beta chain was documented in a study of immune evolution from preneoplasia to lung adenocarcinoma (dated by TCRdb to the early 2020s). For the study in its entirety: HLA loss of heterozygosity was observed in roughly 6.8%, 16% and 36% of AIS, MIA and ADC lesions, respectively, and was not observed in any AAH lesions. Immune contexture across lung adenocarcinoma precursors and invasive adenocarcinoma was profiled using immune gene expression, TCR sequencing and multiplex immunofluorescence. Resected precursor lesions (AAH, AIS, MIA) and invasive adenocarcinomas were each compared against paired morphologically normal lung tissue. Sample size was based on specimen availability rather than a prior power calculation. The immune data were combined with whole exome sequencing and methylation data from the same cohort of nodules. The overall cohort comprised 53 patients with pulmonary nodules who underwent surgical resection. TCR sequencing data were obtained from about 50 patients. It was reported in the study that about 100 samples were used for TCR sequencing. POLYSOLVER was used to infer Class I HLA alleles from exome data, and LOHHLA was used to detect allele-specific HLA loss.

Patients underwent resection in Japan or China between about 2013 and 2018. The histologic diagnosis of each case was independently confirmed on H&E slides by two lung cancer pathologists. To enrich premalignant or tumor cells for nucleic acid extraction, macro-dissection was performed after pathologic assessment. FFPE tissue was used for DNA isolation with the AllPrep DNA/RNA FFPE Kit. Study-level results and caveats: The findings rested on association rather than direct causation, and larger cohorts with long-term follow-up and longitudinal biopsies were considered necessary. The highest T cell clonality was observed in KRAS-mutant nodules compared with EGFR-mutant or double wild-type lesions. Normal lung showed the highest clonality, whereas later-stage lesions appeared to have higher T cell density and diversity but lower clonality. Because all patients were from Japan and China, applicability to Western populations was uncertain. The highest top T cell clone frequencies were observed in normal lung, and a progressive decrease in top T cell clone frequencies appeared to occur from AAH through AIS, MIA and invasive adenocarcinoma.

Using the immunoSEQ hsTCRbeta Kit, TCR beta CDR3 regions were sequenced from DNA. The study's processing was this. The ImmunoSEQ Analyzer was used to analyse the TCR sequencing data. T cell clonality was calculated on productive rearrangements as 1 minus Pielou's evenness. To measure T cell diversity, the inverse Simpson index was applied to productive templates. T cell density was defined as TCR beta template counts normalized to usable DNA, with usable DNA estimated by amplification and sequencing of housekeeping genes. Two-sided Kruskal-Wallis tests were used to compare TCR metrics across histologic stages. The table was pulled from immuneACCESS by TCRdb, which kept in-frame rearrangements only. Such tables lose some clones; where checked, under half of the loss comes from unresolved V genes, and the rest has no known cause. D and trimming come from the DNA, and the V and J calls and clone size come from that table. Within this sample are some 10,000 clones, with 82% of them counted one time only. Together, the top ten hold roughly 3% of the sample.

As regards this clone: What antigen it recognizes has not been identified. Base qualities are not at hand, and no much larger clone is one base apart.

The receptor comes from a person aged 65 to 85 with lung adenocarcinoma. Sequencing input: FFPE minimally invasive lung adenocarcinoma tissue. Per the publication, the cell subset or site label means: micro-invasive lung adenocarcinoma (MIA).

The CDR3 reads CASSLAGGSTDTQYF. Here is the DNA: TGTGCCAGCAGTTTAGCGGGAGGAAGCACAGATACGCAGTATTTT. The rearranged segments are TRBV27 and TRBJ2-3, and 8 junctional nucleotides match TRBD2. CDR1 and CDR2 were assigned from the germline V gene (reference sequence) as MNHEY and SMNVEV. From V the trimming removes 2 bases and from J it removes 0 bases, while the gene matches leave 1 base of the junction unaccounted for. The CDR3 sequence holds 15 residues, the cysteine and phenylalanine included. This entry keeps only the CDR3 DNA: 45 bases, framed from base 1.